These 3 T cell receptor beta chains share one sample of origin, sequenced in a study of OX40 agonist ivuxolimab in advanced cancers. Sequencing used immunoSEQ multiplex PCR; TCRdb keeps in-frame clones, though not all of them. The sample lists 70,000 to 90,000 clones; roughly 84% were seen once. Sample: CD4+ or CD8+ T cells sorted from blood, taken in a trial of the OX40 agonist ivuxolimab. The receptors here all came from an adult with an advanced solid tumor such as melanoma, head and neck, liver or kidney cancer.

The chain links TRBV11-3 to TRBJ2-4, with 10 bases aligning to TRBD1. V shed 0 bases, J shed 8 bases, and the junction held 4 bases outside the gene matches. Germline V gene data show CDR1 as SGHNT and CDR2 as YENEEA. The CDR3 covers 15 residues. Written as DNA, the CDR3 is TGTGCCAGCAGCTTAGAAATAGGGACAGGGGACATTCAGTACTTC. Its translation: CASSLEIGTGDIQYF.

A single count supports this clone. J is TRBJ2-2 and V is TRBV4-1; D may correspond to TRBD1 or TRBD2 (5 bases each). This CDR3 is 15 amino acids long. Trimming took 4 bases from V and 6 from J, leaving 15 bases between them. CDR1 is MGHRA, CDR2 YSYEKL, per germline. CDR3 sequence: CASSLLVGTAGELFF. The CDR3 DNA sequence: TGCGCCAGCAGCCTCCTAGTCGGGACGGCCGGGGAGCTGTTTTTT.

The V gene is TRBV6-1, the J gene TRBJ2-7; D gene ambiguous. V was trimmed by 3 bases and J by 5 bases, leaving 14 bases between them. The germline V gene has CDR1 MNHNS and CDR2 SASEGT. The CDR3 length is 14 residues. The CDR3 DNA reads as TGTGCCAGCAGTGATCTTTATGTAGGAGACGAGCAGTACTTC. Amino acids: CASSDLYVGDEQYF.